Listed here is a single TCR beta chain. PCR involved 60 Vbeta and 13 Jbeta primers. TCRdb keeps only in-frame clones here, not all; method: immunoSEQ multiplex PCR. The table records around 120,000 clones, about 80% of them present only once. The sample is drawn from a study of cytomegalovirus exposure and HLA in healthy donors. The germline V gene encodes CDR1 SNHLY and CDR2 FYNNEI. The CDR3 runs 16 residues. Deletions cut 4 bases from V and 8 bases from J, with 18 bases between. The chain combines TRBV2 with TRBJ1-6; D possibly corresponds to TRBD1 (5 bases). The receptor was derived from a woman aged 40 to 50 in good health and CMV-seropositive. Sequencing was carried out using PBMCs. The CDR3: CASSGREPGAYSPLHF. The CDR3 bases are TGTGCCAGCAGTGGGAGGGAACCTGGGGCCTATTCACCCCTCCACTTT.